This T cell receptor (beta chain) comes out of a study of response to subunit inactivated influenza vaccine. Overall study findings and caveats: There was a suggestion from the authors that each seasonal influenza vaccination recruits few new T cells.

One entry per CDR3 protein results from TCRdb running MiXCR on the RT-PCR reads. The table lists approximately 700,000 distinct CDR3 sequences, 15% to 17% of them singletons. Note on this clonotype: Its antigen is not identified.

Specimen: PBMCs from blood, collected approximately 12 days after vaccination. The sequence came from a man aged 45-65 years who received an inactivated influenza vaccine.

CDR3 protein: CASSVGEVGYNEQFF. CDR3 DNA sequence: TGTGCCAGCAGCGTAGGGGAAGTGGGCTACAATGAGCAGTTCTTC. V is TRBV9 and J is TRBJ2-1, with no clear D. The length of the CDR3 is 15 residues. Germline V gives CDR1 SGDLS, CDR2 YYNGEE. The V end was cut by 0 bases, the J end by 3 bases, with 10 bases between.